The rows below give T cell receptor beta chains drawn from one sample of a study of neurological immune-mediated disorders. MiXCR was run by TCRdb on the 5' RACE reads, yielding one entry per CDR3 protein. The sample contains some 48,000 distinct CDR3 sequences, about a fifth of which appear only once. The sequencing input was PBMCs. These TCRs come from a man in his sixties with HTLV-1-associated myelopathy (HAM/TSP). The conserved cysteine and the conserved F or W are not part of the CDR3 here. The D gene is left open where the match is weak.

TRBJ1-2,TRBV28,.,ASSFYMAKTVTLLYT
TRBJ2-1,TRBV10-3,.,AISDSGDEQF
TRBJ2-1,TRBV5-1,.,ASSLGGWSYNEQF
TRBJ2-3,TRBV28,TRBD1,ASSHWTGDVGDTQY
TRBJ1-3,TRBV11-2,.,ASSHQDTIY
TRBJ2-2,TRBV27,TRBD2,ASRNQRGGTGELF
TRBJ1-1,TRBV11-2,TRBD1,ASRPIQGELKAF
TRBJ2-1,TRBV30,TRBD2,AWKLAGIYNEQF
TRBJ2-7,TRBV6-5,TRBD1,ASSEDRNPYEQY
TRBJ2-1,TRBV20-1,TRBD2,SATFLGLAGSRQF
TRBJ2-7,TRBV20-1,.,SARDLGEASYEQY
TRBJ1-1,TRBV27,TRBD1,ASSKDRGTEAF
TRBJ2-7,TRBV4-1,.,ASSQELIPTYEQY
TRBJ1-1,TRBV5-1,.,ASSHKNTEAF
TRBJ2-7,TRBV5-1,.,ASSLQGSSYEQY
TRBJ2-2,TRBV28,TRBD1,ASRLGQFQPGELF
TRBJ2-5,TRBV20-1,TRBD1,SAAGTGLATQY
TRBJ2-1,TRBV5-1,TRBD2,ASSISGRVDEQF
TRBJ2-3,TRBV20-1,TRBD2,SASRGGPGDTQY
TRBJ2-7,TRBV5-1,TRBD2,ASSSSGGAYEQY
TRBJ2-1,TRBV9,TRBD2,ASSLRREQVEQF
TRBJ2-2,TRBV24-1,.,ATMFSGNTGELF
TRBJ2-2,TRBV19,.,ASSIGRVVAGELF
TRBJ2-5,TRBV20-1,.,SARDLQGEAETQY
TRBJ1-1,TRBV20-1,TRBD1,SGGVGGLVTEAF